The text below deals with one T cell receptor beta chain. The target of this receptor is not known. No base qualities exist here, and no much larger clone lies one base off it. This sample is drawn from a study of beta chain features in type 1 diabetes (dated by TCRdb to the late 2010s). In terms of the full investigation: Mean age, gender distribution, total cell number and subset yield did not differ between patients and healthy donors. Naive and central memory subsets were obtained from all 30 or so donors, but regulatory and stem cell-like memory subsets were isolated from only 8 patients and roughly eight healthy donors. Across all samples, approximately 100 million sorted cells were examined, and cell number per subset correlated strongly with RNA yield. In the study, TCRB repertoires of sorted circulating CD4+ T cell subsets from recently diagnosed type 1 diabetes patients were compared with those of matched healthy donors. The full study reports these points: Shorter templates might be favored by PCR, yet because patient and control samples were amplified and corrected together, any such skew would affect both groups equally. Because the HLA sub-analyses included only small numbers of individuals, any influence of HLA type on TCRB rearrangement was left unresolved. At VDJ recombination sites, type 1 diabetes patients had fewer insertions and more deleted nucleotides, which implies abnormalities in thymic rearrangement. Naive, central memory and regulatory TCRB repertoires appeared to be more alike among patients than among healthy donors. A moderate but significant shortening of TCRB CDR3 length was observed in type 1 diabetes patients in all four CD4+ subsets. Because cDNA rather than genomic DNA was sequenced, highly expressing activated cells could have been over-represented, although no difference in activation and CD3 levels was found between groups.

From the cysteine through the phenylalanine, the CDR3 covers 16 amino acids. CDR3 DNA is the only sequence kept; it has 48 bases, read in frame from the first base. Trimming costs V 0 bases and J 6 bases, and their ends lie 16 bases apart. Via the germline V gene, CDR1 is SGHNT and CDR2 YENEEA. The entire amount of isolated RNA was reverse transcribed using the High Capacity cDNA Reverse Transcription Kit, so the sequenced TCRB transcripts were expressed ones. Deep immunoSEQ sequencing was applied to naive, central memory and regulatory T cell samples, giving an average of roughly 3.5 million total reads per sample. Sorted cells were lysed in RLT buffer, and RNA was extracted using DNase-treated RNeasy Micro or Mini kits according to cell number. To prevent cross-contamination, every cell subset was processed on its own, while patient and healthy donor samples were processed together. The immunoSEQ multiplex PCR was used to amplify TCRB sequences from cDNA, yielding 87-bp fragments that span the CDR3 region. Amplicons were sequenced on the Illumina HiSeq platform. The authors processed their data as follows. Synthetic template baselines were used to correct PCR bias computationally, reads within Hamming distance 2 were collapsed, and singletons that could not be merged were discarded. Reads were aligned against IMGT so that V, D and J genes, CDR3 length and insertions or deletions at six rearrangement sites could be assigned. Clonotype counts were normalized to sorted cell number within each subset before computing true diversity and Gini coefficients with the tcR R package. Repertoire sharing was quantified using the overlap coefficient calculated on TCRB nucleotide sequences. Out-of-frame TCRB sequences from naive cells were analyzed to stand in for the pre-selection repertoire. The table was pulled from immuneACCESS by TCRdb, which kept in-frame rearrangements only. Such tables lose some clones; where checked, under half of the loss comes from unresolved V genes, and the rest has no known cause. The V and J calls and clone size come from that table; D and trimming were worked out from the DNA. This sample lists roughly 280,000 clones; approximately 25% were detected once. The ten largest clones represent about 0.011% of the sample.

Each donor gave one peripheral blood draw, approximately 110 mL on average, collected into heparinised tubes. A BD FACSAria II was used to sort naive, central memory, regulatory and stem cell-like memory CD4+ T cells with a panel that included CD45RO, CCR7, CD25, CD127, CD95 and CD27. Purity was above 95% for every sorted population. Right away, PBMCs were isolated by Lymphoprep density gradient centrifugation and were stained directly, with no culture step. Samples were stained and sorted in pairs, with one healthy donor and one patient per experiment, so that batch effects were minimized. This sequence was found in a woman younger than 45 with type 1 diabetes. Sample: naive CD4+ T cells from blood. The label giving this sample's cell subset or site can be read as: true naive CD4+ T cells. The chain is assembled from TRBV11-3 and TRBJ2-3; a weak D assignment points to TRBD2 (6 bases agree). Read as DNA, the sequence is TGTGCCAGCAGCTTAGAACCCGGGAGAGCTAGGGATACGCAGTATTTT. Its protein is CASSLEPGRARDTQYF.